These 2 T cell receptor beta chains originate from one sample sequenced in a study of vaccination effects on CD4 cells after COVID-19. No antigens are known for them. Profiling relied on immunoSEQ multiplex PCR, and the TCRdb table lists in-frame clones only, not all of them. Altogether 20,000 to 25,000 clones are present, around 63% being singletons, with the ten largest covering 7.5% to 8.5%. Before sequencing, viral peptide pools were used by the ViraFEST assay to expand antigen-specific CD4+ T cells. After more than 8 days in culture, the CD4+ T cells were isolated. The participants, recipients of two vaccine doses, got either BNT162b2 or mRNA-1273. The sequenced sample was CD4+ T cells from PBMCs cultured with SARS-CoV-2 spike peptides, obtained after COVID-19 vaccination. The receptors derive from a human donor who received a COVID-19 vaccine.

The V and J genes are TRBV5-6 and TRBJ1-2; no definite D call. Germline V CDR1 and CDR2: SGHDT, YYEEEE. This CDR3 comprises 13 residues. Trimming shortened V by 3 bases and J by 4 bases, and 10 bases separated the two germline ends. This CDR3 is CASSSLTIYGYTF. The CDR3 DNA is TGTGCCAGCAGCTCGCTGACCATCTATGGCTACACCTTC.

There are a few counts of this clone. The chain has TRBV10-1 and TRBJ1-1, with 8 bases that match TRBD1. From germline, CDR1 is WNHNN and CDR2 SYGVQD (reference sequence). This CDR3 contains 13 residues. With V trimmed by 7 bases and J by 3 bases, 4 bases remained unmatched. CDR3 coding DNA: TGCGCCAGCACAGGGGGCAGGGACACTGAAGCTTTCTTT. Translating it yields CASTGGRDTEAFF.